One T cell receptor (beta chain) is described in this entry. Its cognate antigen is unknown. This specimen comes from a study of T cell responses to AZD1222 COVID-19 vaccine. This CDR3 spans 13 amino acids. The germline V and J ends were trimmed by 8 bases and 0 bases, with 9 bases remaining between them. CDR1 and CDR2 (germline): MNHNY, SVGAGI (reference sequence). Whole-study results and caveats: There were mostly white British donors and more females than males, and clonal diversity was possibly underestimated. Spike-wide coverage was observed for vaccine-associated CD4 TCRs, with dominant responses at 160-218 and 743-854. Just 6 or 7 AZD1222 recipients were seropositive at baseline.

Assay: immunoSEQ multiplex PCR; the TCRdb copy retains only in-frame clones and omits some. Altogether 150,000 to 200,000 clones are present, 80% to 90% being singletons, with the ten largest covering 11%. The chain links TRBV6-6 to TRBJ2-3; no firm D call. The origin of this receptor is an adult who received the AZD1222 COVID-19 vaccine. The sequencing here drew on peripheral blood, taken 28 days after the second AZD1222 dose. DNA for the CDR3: TGTGCCAGCCGGACCGGTAGCACAGATACGCAGTATTTT. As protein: CASRTGSTDTQYF.